A selection of T cell receptor beta chains follows, all from one sample in a study of T cell changes during pregnancy in multiple sclerosis. Profiling relied on immunoSEQ multiplex PCR, and the TCRdb table lists in-frame clones only, not all of them. This sample carries some 97,000 clones, around nine tenths of them seen once, and the ten largest clones take around 1.2%. Sequences were derived from peripheral blood, sampled in the second trimester of pregnancy. The receptors were gathered from a female donor with multiple sclerosis, enrolled in a pregnancy study. The CDR3 runs from the conserved cysteine through the conserved F or W. The D gene is left open where the match is weak. Where a row states a size, it is once, few, many or the class of an expanded clone; other rows omit it.

.	TRBJ1-5	TRBD1	TRBV7-9	CASSLRDRGDQPQHF	TGTGCCAGCAGCCTCCGGGACAGGGGGGACCAGCCCCAGCATTTT
.	TRBJ2-5	.	TRBV4-2	CASSPHLPGQGGETQYF	TGTGCCAGCAGCCCTCACCTTCCGGGTCAGGGGGGAGAGACCCAGTACTTC
.	TRBJ2-1	TRBD2	TRBV2	CASNQEVAGIEQFF	TGTGCCAGCAACCAAGAGGTAGCGGGAATCGAGCAGTTCTTC
.	TRBJ2-5	TRBD2	TRBV28	CASKKTGLAGGPFPGETQYF	TGTGCCAGTAAGAAAACCGGACTAGCGGGAGGGCCCTTTCCCGGAGAGACCCAGTACTTC
.	TRBJ2-1	TRBD2	TRBV10-3	CAISEGVSGNYNEQFF	TGTGCCATCAGTGAGGGGGTTAGCGGGAATTACAATGAGCAGTTCTTC
.	TRBJ1-2	.	TRBV27	CASSSTRLGHPNYGYTF	TGTGCCAGCAGTTCCACCCGCTTGGGACATCCTAACTATGGCTACACCTTC
.	TRBJ1-2	.	TRBV28	CASSFDNEYGYTF	TGTGCCAGCAGTTTCGACAACGAATATGGCTACACCTTC
.	TRBJ2-7	TRBD1	TRBV11-2	CASSLGTGEYEQYF	TGTGCCAGCAGCTTAGGGACAGGGGAATACGAGCAGTACTTC
.	TRBJ1-6	TRBD1	TRBV7-9	CASREDRGNNSPLHF	TGTGCCAGCAGGGAGGACAGGGGGAATAATTCACCCCTCCACTTT
few	TRBJ1-1	TRBD1	TRBV6-1	CASSASTGGTEAFF	TGTGCCAGCAGTGCTTCGACAGGGGGCACTGAAGCTTTCTTT
.	TRBJ1-6	TRBD1	TRBV6-5	CASRTGTAYNSPLHF	TGTGCCAGCAGAACCGGGACAGCATATAATTCACCCCTCCACTTT
.	TRBJ2-1	TRBD1	TRBV6-5	CASGYRGYNEQFF	TGTGCCAGCGGATACAGGGGTTACAATGAGCAGTTCTTC
.	TRBJ1-1	.	TRBV11-1	CASSLAFRGASVTFF	TGTGCCAGCAGCTTAGCGTTTCGGGGGGCGTCCGTGACTTTCTTT
.	TRBJ1-1	TRBD1	TRBV18	CASSFGQGYMNTEAFF	TGTGCCAGCTCGTTCGGACAGGGGTACATGAACACTGAAGCTTTCTTT
.	TRBJ1-3	TRBD1	TRBV7-2	CASSSDRMGNTIYF	TGTGCCAGCAGCTCGGACAGGATGGGAAACACCATATATTTT
once	TRBJ1-2	.	TRBV11-2	CASSLNSQGSGYTF	TGTGCCAGCAGCTTAAATTCGCAGGGGTCTGGCTACACCTTC
.	TRBJ2-3	TRBD2	TRBV28	CASSSLGSGRARDTQYF	TGTGCCAGCAGTTCCCTCGGGAGCGGGAGGGCCCGTGATACGCAGTATTTT
.	TRBJ2-7	.	TRBV30	CAWSVPGVKSYEQYF	TGTGCCTGGAGTGTACCGGGGGTGAAGTCCTACGAGCAGTACTTC
.	TRBJ2-7	.	TRBV6-1	CASSEARRGPSPYEQYF	TGTGCCAGCAGTGAGGCCCGCAGGGGACCTTCCCCCTACGAGCAGTACTTC
.	TRBJ2-3	.	TRBV2	CASSRLARGDTQYF	TGTGCCAGCTCCCGGCTAGCACGGGGGGATACGCAGTATTTT
.	TRBJ1-2	TRBD1	TRBV6-1	CASSERSLKQGGFGYTF	TGTGCCAGCAGTGAAAGGTCCTTAAAACAGGGGGGATTTGGCTACACCTTC
.	TRBJ1-5	.	TRBV11-2	CASSLDVSGNQPQHF	TGTGCCAGCAGCTTAGACGTAAGCGGCAATCAGCCCCAGCATTTT
.	TRBJ2-1	.	TRBV11-2	CASSLRGGAYNEQFF	TGTGCCAGCAGCTTAAGGGGGGGGGCCTACAATGAGCAGTTCTTC
once	TRBJ2-7	.	TRBV6-5	CASGPTGKGYEQYF	TGTGCCAGCGGTCCGACAGGAAAGGGATACGAGCAGTACTTC
.	TRBJ2-7	.	TRBV5-1	CASSRNSGSSYEQYF	TGCGCCAGCAGCCGGAATAGCGGCAGCTCCTACGAGCAGTACTTC
.	TRBJ2-1	TRBD1	TRBV5-1	CASSLGQGLFF	TGCGCCAGCAGCTTGGGACAGGGATTATTCTTC
once	TRBJ2-7	TRBD2	TRBV27	CASKMRAGAYEQYF	TGTGCCAGCAAAATGCGGGCGGGAGCCTACGAGCAGTACTTC
.	TRBJ1-2	.	TRBV19	CASTPNRERDGYTF	TGTGCCAGTACCCCGAACAGGGAGCGAGATGGCTACACCTTC
.	TRBJ2-1	.	TRBV5-4	CASSPTGSNEQFF	TGTGCCAGCAGCCCGACAGGATCCAATGAGCAGTTCTTC
few	TRBJ2-7	TRBD2	TRBV5-1	CASRTSISSYEQYF	TGCGCCAGCAGGACTAGCATAAGCTCCTACGAGCAGTACTTC
.	TRBJ1-6	.	TRBV6-1	CASSEIWSRGNSPLHF	TGTGCCAGCAGTGAAATCTGGAGCAGGGGCAATTCACCCCTCCACTTT
.	TRBJ1-2	.	TRBV13	CASSLVGRGTGYTF	TGTGCCAGCAGCTTAGTAGGGAGGGGAACTGGCTACACCTTC
.	TRBJ2-7	TRBD2	TRBV4-1	CASSQGAGVGYEQYF	TGCGCCAGCAGCCAAGGGGCGGGGGTGGGCTACGAGCAGTACTTC